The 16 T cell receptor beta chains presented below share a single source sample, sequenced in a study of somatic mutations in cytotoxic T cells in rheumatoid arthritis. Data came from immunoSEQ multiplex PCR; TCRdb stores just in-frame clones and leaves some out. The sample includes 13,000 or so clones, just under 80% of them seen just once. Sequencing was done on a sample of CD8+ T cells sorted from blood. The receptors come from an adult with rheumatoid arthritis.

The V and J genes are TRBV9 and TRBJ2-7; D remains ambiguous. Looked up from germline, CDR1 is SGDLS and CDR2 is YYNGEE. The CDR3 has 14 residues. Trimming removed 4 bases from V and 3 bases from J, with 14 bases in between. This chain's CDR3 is CASSPDTMNYEQYF. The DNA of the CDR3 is TGTGCCAGCAGCCCTGACACGATGAACTACGAGCAGTACTTC.

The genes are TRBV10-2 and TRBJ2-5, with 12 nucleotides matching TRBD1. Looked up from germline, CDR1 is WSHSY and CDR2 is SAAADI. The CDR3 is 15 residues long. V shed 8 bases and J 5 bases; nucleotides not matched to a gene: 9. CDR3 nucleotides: TGCGCCAGCCTCCCGGGACAGGGGGCTGGTGAGACCCAGTACTTC. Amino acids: CASLPGQGAGETQYF.

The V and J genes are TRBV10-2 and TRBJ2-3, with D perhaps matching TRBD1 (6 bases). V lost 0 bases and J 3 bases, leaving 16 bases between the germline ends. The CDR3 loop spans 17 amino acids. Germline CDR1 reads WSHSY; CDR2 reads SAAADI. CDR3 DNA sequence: TGCGCCAGCAGTGAGTCGGCACAGGGCAGGCGGACAGATACGCAGTATTTT. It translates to CASSESAQGRRTDTQYF.

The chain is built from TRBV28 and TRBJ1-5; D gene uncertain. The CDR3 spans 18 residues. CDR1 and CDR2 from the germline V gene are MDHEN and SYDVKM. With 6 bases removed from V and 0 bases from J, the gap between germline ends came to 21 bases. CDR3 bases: TGTGCCAGCAGCCTAGAGGTGCAGGTGCTATATAGCAATCAGCCCCAGCATTTT. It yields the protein CASSLEVQVLYSNQPQHF.

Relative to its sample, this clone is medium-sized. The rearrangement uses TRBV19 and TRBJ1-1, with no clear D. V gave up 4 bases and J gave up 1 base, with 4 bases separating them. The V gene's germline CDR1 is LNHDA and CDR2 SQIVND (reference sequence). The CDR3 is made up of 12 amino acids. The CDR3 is CASSNTNTEAFF. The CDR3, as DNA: TGTGCCAGTAGTAACACGAACACTGAAGCTTTCTTT.

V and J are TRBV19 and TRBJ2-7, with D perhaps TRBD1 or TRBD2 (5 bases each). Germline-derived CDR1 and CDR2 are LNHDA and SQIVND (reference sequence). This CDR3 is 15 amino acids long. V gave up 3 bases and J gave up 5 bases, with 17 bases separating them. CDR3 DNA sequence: TGTGCCAGTAGTATTAGTATTGGGGGTCCGGACGAGCAGTACTTC. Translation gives CASSISIGGPDEQYF.

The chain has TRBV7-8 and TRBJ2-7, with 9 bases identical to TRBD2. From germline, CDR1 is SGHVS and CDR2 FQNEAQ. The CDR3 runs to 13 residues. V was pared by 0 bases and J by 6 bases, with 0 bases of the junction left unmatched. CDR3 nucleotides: TGTGCCAGCAGCTTAGCTAGCGGGAGCGAGCAGTACTTC. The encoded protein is CASSLASGSEQYF.

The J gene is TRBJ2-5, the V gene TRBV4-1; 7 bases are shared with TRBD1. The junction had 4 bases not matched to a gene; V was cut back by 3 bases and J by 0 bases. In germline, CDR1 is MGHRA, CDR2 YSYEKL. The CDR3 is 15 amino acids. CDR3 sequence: CASSHPGTDQETQYF. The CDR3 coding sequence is TGCGCCAGCAGCCATCCCGGGACAGACCAAGAGACCCAGTACTTC.

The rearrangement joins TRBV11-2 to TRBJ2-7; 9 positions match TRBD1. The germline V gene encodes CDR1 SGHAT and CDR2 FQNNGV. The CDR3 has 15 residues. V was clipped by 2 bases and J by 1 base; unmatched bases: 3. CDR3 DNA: TGTGCCAGCAGCTTATGGGACAGGGCTTCCTACGAGCAGTACTTC. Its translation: CASSLWDRASYEQYF. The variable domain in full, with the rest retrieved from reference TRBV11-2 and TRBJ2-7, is EAGVAQSPRYKIIEKRQSVAFWCNPISGHATLYWYQQILGQGPKLLIQFQNNGVVDDSQLPKDRFSAERLKGVDSTLKIQPAKLEDSAVYLCASSLWDRASYEQYFGPGTRLTVT.

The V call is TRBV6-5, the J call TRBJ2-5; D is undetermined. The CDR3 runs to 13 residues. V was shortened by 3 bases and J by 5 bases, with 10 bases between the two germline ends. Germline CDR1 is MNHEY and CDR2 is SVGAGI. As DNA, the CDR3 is TGTGCCAGCAGTTATGGCTTTGGGGAGACCCAGTACTTC. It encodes CASSYGFGETQYF.

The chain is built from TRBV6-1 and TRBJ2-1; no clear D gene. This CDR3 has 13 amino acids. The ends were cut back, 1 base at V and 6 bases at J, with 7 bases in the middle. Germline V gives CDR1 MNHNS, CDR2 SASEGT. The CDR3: CASSEVRPNEQFF. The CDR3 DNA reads TGTGCCAGCAGTGAAGTGCGACCCAATGAGCAGTTCTTC.

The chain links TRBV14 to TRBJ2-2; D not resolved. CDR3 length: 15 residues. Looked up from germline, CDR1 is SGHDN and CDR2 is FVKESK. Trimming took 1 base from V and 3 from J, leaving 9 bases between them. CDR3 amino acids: CASSQVLGYTGELFF. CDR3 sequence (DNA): TGTGCCAGCAGCCAAGTTTTAGGATACACCGGGGAGCTGTTTTTT.

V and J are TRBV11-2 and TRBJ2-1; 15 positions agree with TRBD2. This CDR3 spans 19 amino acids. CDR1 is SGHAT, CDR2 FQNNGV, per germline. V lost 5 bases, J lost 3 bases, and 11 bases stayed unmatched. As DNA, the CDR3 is TGTGCCAGCAGCCCCCGGGGACTAGCGGGAGGTCGGGACTACAATGAGCAGTTCTTC. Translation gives CASSPRGLAGGRDYNEQFF. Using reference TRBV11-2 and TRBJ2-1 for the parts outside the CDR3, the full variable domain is EAGVAQSPRYKIIEKRQSVAFWCNPISGHATLYWYQQILGQGPKLLIQFQNNGVVDDSQLPKDRFSAERLKGVDSTLKIQPAKLEDSAVYLCASSPRGLAGGRDYNEQFFGPGTRLTVL.

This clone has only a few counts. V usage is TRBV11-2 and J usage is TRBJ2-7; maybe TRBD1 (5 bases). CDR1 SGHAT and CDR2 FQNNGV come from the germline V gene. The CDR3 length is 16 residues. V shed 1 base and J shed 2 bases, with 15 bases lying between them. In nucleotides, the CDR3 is TGTGCCAGCAGCTTAGCGGTACCCAGGGCCACCTACGAGCAGTACTTC. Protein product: CASSLAVPRATYEQYF.

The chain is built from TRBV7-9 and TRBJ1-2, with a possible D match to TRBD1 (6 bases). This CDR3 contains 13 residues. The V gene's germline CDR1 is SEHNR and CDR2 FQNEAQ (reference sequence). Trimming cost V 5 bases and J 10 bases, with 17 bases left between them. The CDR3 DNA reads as TGTGCCAGCAGCCGGGACACCGACCCCCTCTACACCTTC. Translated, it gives CASSRDTDPLYTF.

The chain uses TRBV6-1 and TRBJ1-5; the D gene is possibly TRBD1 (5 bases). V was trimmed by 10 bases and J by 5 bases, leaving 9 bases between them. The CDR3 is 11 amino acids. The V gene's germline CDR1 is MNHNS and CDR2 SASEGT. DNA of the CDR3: TGTGCCACCGACAGAGATCAGCCCCAGCATTTT. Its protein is CATDRDQPQHF.